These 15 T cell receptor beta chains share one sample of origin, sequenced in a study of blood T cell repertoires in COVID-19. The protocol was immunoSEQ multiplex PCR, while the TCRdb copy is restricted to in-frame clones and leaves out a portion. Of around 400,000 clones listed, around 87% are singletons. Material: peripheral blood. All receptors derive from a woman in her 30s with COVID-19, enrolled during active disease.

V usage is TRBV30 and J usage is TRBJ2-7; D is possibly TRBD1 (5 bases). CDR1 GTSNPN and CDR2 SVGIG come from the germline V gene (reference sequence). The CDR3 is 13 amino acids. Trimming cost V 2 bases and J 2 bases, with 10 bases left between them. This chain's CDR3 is CAWSRGLPYEQYF. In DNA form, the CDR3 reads TGTGCCTGGAGTAGGGGTCTCCCCTACGAGCAGTACTTC.

The CDR3 bases are TGTGCCAGCTCACCAATACGCGGGAGGGTGGGGAATGAGCAGTTCTTC. As protein: CASSPIRGRVGNEQFF. This chain connects TRBV18 to TRBJ2-1; TRBD2 matches 9 bases. The germline CDR1 and CDR2 sequences are KGHSH and LQKENI. Trimming took 2 bases from V and 7 from J; bases not matched to a gene: 9. The CDR3 has 16 amino acids.

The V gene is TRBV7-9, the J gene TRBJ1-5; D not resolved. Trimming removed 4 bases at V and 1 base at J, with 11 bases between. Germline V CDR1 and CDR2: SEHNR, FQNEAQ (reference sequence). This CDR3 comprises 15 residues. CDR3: CASSYEGESNQPQHF. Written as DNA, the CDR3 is TGTGCCAGCAGCTACGAGGGAGAGAGCAATCAGCCCCAGCATTTT.

The CDR3 reads CASSLESSYEQYF. In DNA, the CDR3 is TGTGCCAGCAGCCTGGAGAGCTCCTACGAGCAGTACTTC. V is TRBV5-5 and J is TRBJ2-7; D is uncertain. CDR1 is SGHKS, CDR2 YYEKEE, per germline (reference sequence). The length of the CDR3 is 13 residues. V lost 4 bases and J 0 bases, leaving 8 bases between the germline ends.

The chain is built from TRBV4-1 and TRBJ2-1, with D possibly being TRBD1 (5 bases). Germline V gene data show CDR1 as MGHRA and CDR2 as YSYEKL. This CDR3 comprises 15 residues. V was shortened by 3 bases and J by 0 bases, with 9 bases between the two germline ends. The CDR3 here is CASSHQGNSYNEQFF. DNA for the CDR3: TGCGCCAGCAGCCACCAGGGAAACTCCTACAATGAGCAGTTCTTC.

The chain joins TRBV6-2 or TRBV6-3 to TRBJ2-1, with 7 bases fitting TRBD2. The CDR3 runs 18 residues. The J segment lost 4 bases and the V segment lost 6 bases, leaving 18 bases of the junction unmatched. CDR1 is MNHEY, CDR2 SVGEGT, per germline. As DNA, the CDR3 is TGTGCCAGCAGCCCCGCGTCCGTGGGACTAACCTCATACAATGAGCAGTTCTTC. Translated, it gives CASSPASVGLTSYNEQFF.

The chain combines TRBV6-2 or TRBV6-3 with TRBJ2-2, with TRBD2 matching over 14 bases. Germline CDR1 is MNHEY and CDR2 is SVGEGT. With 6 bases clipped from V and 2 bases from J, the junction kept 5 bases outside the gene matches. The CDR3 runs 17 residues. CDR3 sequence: CASSTGLAGANTGELFF. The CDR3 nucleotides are TGTGCCAGCAGCACGGGACTAGCGGGAGCAAACACCGGGGAGCTGTTTTTT.

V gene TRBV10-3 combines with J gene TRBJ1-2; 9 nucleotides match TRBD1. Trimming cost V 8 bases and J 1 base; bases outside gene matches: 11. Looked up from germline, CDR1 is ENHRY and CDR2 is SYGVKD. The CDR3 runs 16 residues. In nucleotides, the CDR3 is TGTGCCATCGGGGAGGGGACAGGGCGAAATAACTATGGCTACACCTTC. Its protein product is CAIGEGTGRNNYGYTF.

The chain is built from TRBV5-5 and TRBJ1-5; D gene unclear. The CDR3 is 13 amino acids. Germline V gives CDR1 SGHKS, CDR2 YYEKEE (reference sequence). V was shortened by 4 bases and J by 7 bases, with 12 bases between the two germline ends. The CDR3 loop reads CASSLRREQPQHF. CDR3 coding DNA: TGTGCCAGCAGCCTTAGGAGGGAGCAGCCCCAGCATTTT.

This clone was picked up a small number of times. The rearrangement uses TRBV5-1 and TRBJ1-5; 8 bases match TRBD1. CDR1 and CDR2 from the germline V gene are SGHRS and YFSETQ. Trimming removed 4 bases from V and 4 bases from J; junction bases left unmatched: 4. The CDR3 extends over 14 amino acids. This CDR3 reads CASSPGTGNQPQHF. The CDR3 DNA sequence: TGCGCCAGCAGCCCCGGGACAGGAAATCAGCCCCAGCATTTT.

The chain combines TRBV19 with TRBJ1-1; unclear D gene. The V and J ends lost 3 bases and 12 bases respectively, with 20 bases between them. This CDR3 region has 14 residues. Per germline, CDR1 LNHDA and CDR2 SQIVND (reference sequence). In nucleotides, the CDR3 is TGTGCCAGTAGTATTGGGCCCTTTCGACCGGAACCTTTCTTT. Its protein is CASSIGPFRPEPFF.

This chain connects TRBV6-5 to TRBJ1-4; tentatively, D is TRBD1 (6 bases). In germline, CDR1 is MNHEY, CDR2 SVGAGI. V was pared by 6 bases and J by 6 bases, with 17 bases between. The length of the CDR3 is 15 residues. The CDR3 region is CASRTLGGVYEKLFF. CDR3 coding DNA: TGTGCCAGCAGGACCCTAGGGGGAGTGTATGAAAAACTGTTTTTT.

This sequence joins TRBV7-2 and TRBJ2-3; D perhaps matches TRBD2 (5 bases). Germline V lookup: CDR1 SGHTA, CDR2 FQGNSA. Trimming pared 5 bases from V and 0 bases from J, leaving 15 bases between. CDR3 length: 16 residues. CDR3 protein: CASSETSPHSTDTQYF. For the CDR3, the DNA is TGTGCCAGCAGCGAAACTAGTCCCCATAGCACAGATACGCAGTATTTT.

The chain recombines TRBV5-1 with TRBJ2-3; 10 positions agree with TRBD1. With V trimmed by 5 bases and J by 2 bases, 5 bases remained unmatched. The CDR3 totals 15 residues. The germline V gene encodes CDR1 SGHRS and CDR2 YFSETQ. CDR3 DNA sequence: TGCGCCAGCAGTTCGACAGGGGGCTACACAGATACGCAGTATTTT. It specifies CASSSTGGYTDTQYF.

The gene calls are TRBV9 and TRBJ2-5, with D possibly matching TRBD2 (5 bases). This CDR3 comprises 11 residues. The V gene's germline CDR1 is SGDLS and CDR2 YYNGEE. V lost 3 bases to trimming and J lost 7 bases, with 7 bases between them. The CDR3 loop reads CASSAAGTQYF. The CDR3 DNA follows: TGTGCCAGCAGCGCTGCGGGGACCCAGTACTTC.